These 2 T cell receptor beta chains share one sample of origin, sequenced in a study of OX40 agonist ivuxolimab in advanced cancers. The repertoire was sequenced with immunoSEQ multiplex PCR; TCRdb's copy has only in-frame clones and lacks some. The table lists about 140,000 clones, 90% of them singletons. Sample: CD4+ or CD8+ T cells sorted from blood, taken in a trial of the OX40 agonist ivuxolimab. The source of these receptors is an adult with an advanced solid tumor such as melanoma, head and neck, liver or kidney cancer.

The V call is TRBV28, the J call TRBJ2-2; D gene ambiguous. The CDR3 covers 16 residues. CDR1 is MDHEN and CDR2 is SYDVKM in the germline V gene. V lost 5 bases to trimming and J lost 0 bases, with 13 bases between them. CDR3 protein: CASSPPLPSNTGELFF. Here the CDR3 DNA reads TGTGCCAGCAGTCCCCCTCTCCCCTCGAACACCGGGGAGCTGTTTTTT.

The rearrangement links TRBV28 to TRBJ2-7, with 10 bases lining up with TRBD2. The CDR3 totals 16 residues. Germline trimming cut 6 bases from V and 0 bases from J; bases unmatched to any gene: 8. Germline CDR1 and CDR2: MDHEN and SYDVKM. Written as DNA, the CDR3 is TGTGCCAGCAGCCTATACCGGACTAGCGGCTCCTACGAGCAGTACTTC. Its protein is CASSLYRTSGSYEQYF.